The next 9 T cell receptor beta chains were all read from a single sample in a study of human T cells and chemical hapten exposure. Via MiXCR, TCRdb re-called the RACE reads, giving one row per CDR3 protein. Among fewer than 65,000 distinct CDR3 sequences listed, 9.4% were seen once. Described time point: pre-sensitization, week 0. The treatment: therapeutic diphenylcyclopropenone sensitization with weekly scalp DPC. This specimen was whole blood, taken in connection with sensitization to the hapten diphenylcyclopropenone (DPC). These receptor sequences come from a woman between 40 and 55 years old with alopecia areata. Some clones in this sample may be carry-over from other donors' samples.

This clonotype occurred many times. The V and J genes are TRBV9 and TRBJ1-6; D unclear. CDR1 is SGDLS and CDR2 is YYNGEE in the germline V gene. This CDR3 region has 13 residues. Trimming left V 3 bases short and J 6 bases short, with 7 bases between. The CDR3 DNA follows: TGTGCCAGCAGCGACGGAACTAATTCACCCCTCCACTTT. Protein product: CASSDGTNSPLHF.

This clonotype was observed many times. The chain links TRBV6-2 or TRBV6-3 to TRBJ2-1; TRBD2 matches 7 bases. V lost 6 bases, J lost 5 bases, and 13 bases stayed unmatched. Germline-derived CDR1 and CDR2 are MNHEY and SVGEGT. The CDR3 runs to 16 residues. Here the CDR3 reads CASSPTRLAPHNEQFF. In nucleotides, the CDR3 is TGTGCCAGCAGCCCCACTCGACTAGCCCCCCACAATGAGCAGTTCTTC.

The sample holds a few counts of this clonotype. CDR3 region: CASRRPTGNVAEAFF. The CDR3 nucleotides read TGTGCCAGCAGACGTCCGACAGGGAACGTGGCTGAAGCTTTCTTT. This chain uses TRBV6-5 with TRBJ1-1, with 7 bases that match TRBD1. V was pared by 6 bases and J by 6 bases, with 13 bases of the junction left unmatched. This CDR3 spans 15 amino acids. CDR1 and CDR2 from the germline V gene are MNHEY and SVGAGI.

In its sample, this clonotype was seen many times. The V and J genes are TRBV6-6 and TRBJ2-2; D remains unclear. The CDR3 runs 12 residues. Germline loops: CDR1 MNHNY, CDR2 SVGAGI (reference sequence). Trimming took off 5 bases at V and 1 base at J, with 2 bases between the two ends. DNA for the CDR3: TGTGCCAGCAGTGGGAACACCGGGGAGCTGTTTTTT. This sequence encodes CASSGNTGELFF.

This clonotype has a count of ten or more. CDR3 in amino acids: CASSLGVVVGGETQYF. The CDR3, as DNA: TGTGCCAGCAGCTTAGGAGTAGTGGTTGGAGGGGAGACCCAGTACTTC. The J gene is TRBJ2-5, the V gene TRBV7-2; a weak D match, TRBD2 (6 bases). Trimming pared 1 base from V and 5 bases from J, leaving 17 bases between. This CDR3 comprises 16 residues. Germline loops: CDR1 SGHTA, CDR2 FQGNSA.

In this sample, this clonotype turned up many times. The chain employs TRBV7-6 and TRBJ1-2; 8 bases align to TRBD1. The CDR3 is 13 amino acids. V shed 1 base, J shed 8 bases, and the junction held 3 bases outside the gene matches. Germline CDR1 SGHVS, CDR2 FNYEAQ. The CDR3, as DNA: TGTGCCAGCAGCTTAGGGACAGGGAAAGGCTACACCTTC. Its translation: CASSLGTGKGYTF.

This clonotype was detected many times. The J gene is TRBJ1-1, the V gene TRBV6-4; 8 nucleotides match TRBD1. Unmatched junction bases numbered 4, after V lost 6 bases and J lost 4 bases. CDR3 length: 13 residues. CDR1 is MRHNA and CDR2 is SNTAGT in the germline V gene. The CDR3 sequence is CASRDREGTEAFF. The CDR3 DNA reads as TGTGCCAGCAGGGACAGGGAGGGCACTGAAGCTTTCTTT.

The J gene is TRBJ1-1, the V gene TRBV12-3 or TRBV12-4, with unresolved D. Trimming pared 5 bases from V and 3 bases from J, leaving 13 bases between. This CDR3 spans 14 amino acids. As DNA, the CDR3 is TGTGCCAGCAGTACCCCGCAGCCGTACACTGAAGCTTTCTTT. This sequence encodes CASSTPQPYTEAFF.

This clonotype was seen many times. The V gene is TRBV9, the J gene TRBJ2-2; D is unclear. CDR3 length: 13 residues. The germline V gene encodes CDR1 SGDLS and CDR2 YYNGEE. V shed 1 base and J shed 4 bases, with 5 bases lying between them. This CDR3 is CASSVRGTGELFF. CDR3 DNA sequence: TGTGCCAGCAGCGTACGTGGCACCGGGGAGCTGTTTTTT.